Below, 23 T cell receptor beta chains from the same sample are listed, as sequenced in a study of OX40 agonist ivuxolimab in advanced cancers. Using immunoSEQ multiplex PCR, the repertoire was profiled, and TCRdb retains in-frame clones only, with some absent. The sample has fewer than 55,000 clones; about 86% are singletons. The sample in question was CD4+ or CD8+ T cells sorted from blood, obtained in a trial of the OX40 agonist ivuxolimab. The source is an adult with an advanced solid tumor such as melanoma, head and neck, liver or kidney cancer.

The gene calls are TRBV5-1 and TRBJ2-1; 10 positions match TRBD2. This CDR3 is built from 18 residues. The V segment lost 1 base and the J segment 7 bases; nucleotides outside the gene matches: 14. Germline V gives CDR1 SGHRS, CDR2 YFSETQ. CDR3 amino acids: CASSLILGASGSQNEQFF. CDR3 sequence (DNA): TGCGCCAGCAGCTTGATACTAGGGGCTAGCGGGAGTCAAAATGAGCAGTTCTTC. The variable domain in full, completed from reference TRBV5-1 and TRBJ2-1, reads KAGVTQTPRYLIKTRGQQVTLSCSPISGHRSVSWYQQTPGQGLQFLFEYFSETQRNKGNFPGRFSGRQFSNSRSEMNVSTLELGDSALYLCASSLILGASGSQNEQFFGPGTRLTVL.

The V and J genes are TRBV4-3 and TRBJ1-3, with a tentative D call TRBD1 (6 bases). Germline lookup yields CDR1 LGHNA and CDR2 YSLEER. The length of the CDR3 is 15 residues. The V end lost 2 bases, the J end lost 3 bases, and 11 bases lay between the germline ends. The CDR3 region is CASSQQTGIGNTIYF. The CDR3 DNA follows: TGCGCCAGCAGCCAACAAACAGGGATTGGAAACACCATATATTTT.

This clone was seen more than once but under ten times. The gene calls are TRBV11-2 and TRBJ2-6; unclear D gene. Germline V gives CDR1 SGHAT, CDR2 FQNNGV. Trimming pared 0 bases from V and 0 bases from J, leaving 9 bases between. The CDR3 sequence is 17 residues long. CDR3 residues: CASSLDTFSSGANVLTF. The CDR3, as DNA: TGTGCCAGCAGCTTAGATACATTTTCCTCTGGGGCCAACGTCCTGACTTTC.

Worth noting for this clone: The sample has other DNA sequences that encode this CDR3 too. The CDR3 here is CASGDRDSYGYTF. The CDR3 DNA sequence: TGTGCCAGTGGAGACCGGGACAGTTATGGCTACACCTTC. The genes are TRBV19 and TRBJ1-2, with 7 bases aligning to TRBD1. With V trimmed by 8 bases and J by 5 bases, 8 bases remained unmatched. The CDR3 consists of 13 residues. Germline V gene data show CDR1 as LNHDA and CDR2 as SQIVND (reference sequence).

CDR3 region: CASSPSGGYYNEQFF. CDR3 in DNA: TGTGCCAGCAGCCCTAGCGGGGGTTACTACAATGAGCAGTTCTTC. The chain uses TRBV5-4 and TRBJ2-1; 10 bases fit TRBD2. Germline V CDR1 and CDR2: SGHNT, YYREEE (reference sequence). The junction had 4 bases not matched to a gene; V was cut back by 4 bases and J by 3 bases. This CDR3 comprises 15 residues.

This sequence joins TRBV5-6 and TRBJ1-1, with a possible D match to TRBD1 (5 bases). The CDR3 runs to 17 residues. V lost 0 bases to trimming and J lost 4 bases, with 19 bases between them. Germline CDR1 reads SGHDT; CDR2 reads YYEEEE. The CDR3 protein is CASSLARGIGSGTEAFF. The DNA for the CDR3 is TGTGCCAGCAGCTTGGCCCGGGGGATCGGTTCCGGCACTGAAGCTTTCTTT.

The chain links TRBV28 to TRBJ2-3, with unresolved D. The CDR3 contains 16 residues. Trimming left V 2 bases short and J 0 bases short, with 12 bases between. Germline values: CDR1 MDHEN, CDR2 SYDVKM. CDR3 protein: CASSLRKAYSTDTQYF. For the CDR3, the DNA is TGTGCCAGCAGTTTAAGGAAGGCTTATAGCACAGATACGCAGTATTTT.

The rearrangement links TRBV4-3 to TRBJ2-1; 7 positions agree with TRBD2. The V segment lost 4 bases and the J segment 8 bases; nucleotides outside the gene matches: 8. The CDR3 runs 14 residues. Germline V gene sequence: CDR1 LGHNA, CDR2 YSLEER. The CDR3 region is CASSPAGRGDEQFF. DNA of the CDR3: TGCGCCAGCAGCCCAGCGGGACGGGGAGATGAGCAGTTCTTC.

This clone turned up a few times. The chain has TRBV7-2 and TRBJ2-7, with TRBD2 matching over 7 bases. Germline-derived CDR1 and CDR2 are SGHTA and FQGNSA. This CDR3 has 15 amino acids. The trim removed 2 bases at V and 1 base at J, leaving 5 bases unmatched. CDR3 region: CASSLLGGGSYEQYF. The CDR3, as DNA: TGTGCCAGCAGCTTACTCGGCGGGGGTTCCTACGAGCAGTACTTC.

This clone was observed a single time. The chain carries TRBV28 and TRBJ1-1; D is ambiguous. V was pared by 7 bases and J by 8 bases, with 11 bases between. CDR1 and CDR2 (germline): MDHEN, SYDVKM. This CDR3 has 11 residues. The CDR3 nucleotides are TGTGCCAGCAACCGGGGTCGGGAAGCTTTCTTT. Its protein is CASNRGREAFF.

The gene calls are TRBV7-6 and TRBJ2-5; weak D call: TRBD1 (6 bases). V was trimmed by 5 bases and J by 5 bases, leaving 15 bases between them. The CDR3 covers 14 residues. CDR1 SGHVS and CDR2 FNYEAQ come from the germline V gene. CDR3 amino acids: CASSPLQGWETQYF. The CDR3 bases are TGTGCCAGCAGCCCTCTACAGGGCTGGGAGACCCAGTACTTC.

The V call is TRBV4-3, the J call TRBJ2-1; 9 bases are a match to TRBD2. Losses at the gene ends were 5 bases for V and 3 bases for J; bases not matched to a gene: 5. Germline loops: CDR1 LGHNA, CDR2 YSLEER. This CDR3 region has 15 residues. The CDR3 spells CASSLFSGSYNEQFF. CDR3 DNA sequence: TGCGCCAGCAGCTTGTTTAGCGGGAGCTACAATGAGCAGTTCTTC.

The J gene is TRBJ2-5, the V gene TRBV5-4; D may match TRBD1 or TRBD2 (5 bases each). Germline V gives CDR1 SGHNT, CDR2 YYREEE (reference sequence). The CDR3 is 14 amino acids. V gave up 5 bases and J gave up 7 bases, with 18 bases separating them. The CDR3 DNA is TGTGCCAGCAGTTTAGGGACGGCCGGTGGGACCCAGTACTTC. It translates to CASSLGTAGGTQYF.

This clone was seen just once. The CDR3 coding sequence is TGCGCCAGCATGGTGGCGGGAGGAAATTACAATGAGCAGTTCTTC. Its translation: CASMVAGGNYNEQFF. The chain is built from TRBV5-1 and TRBJ2-1; 8 bases are shared with TRBD2. CDR3 length: 15 amino acids. With V trimmed by 6 bases and J by 4 bases, 9 bases remained unmatched. Germline lookup yields CDR1 SGHRS and CDR2 YFSETQ.

The rearrangement uses TRBV5-4 and TRBJ2-7; D assignment may be TRBD1 or TRBD2 (6 bases each). The V end was cut by 0 bases, the J end by 5 bases, with 9 bases between. The germline CDR1 and CDR2 sequences are SGHNT and YYREEE (reference sequence). The CDR3 is 13 residues long. The CDR3 sequence: CASSLGGAHEQYF. The CDR3 DNA reads TGTGCCAGCAGCTTGGGGGGGGCCCACGAGCAGTACTTC.

The V and J genes are TRBV29-1 and TRBJ2-7, with D hard to call. The length of the CDR3 is 11 residues. Germline loops: CDR1 SQVTM, CDR2 ANQGSEA. With 2 bases removed from V and 0 bases from J, the gap between germline ends came to 2 bases. CDR3 in amino acids: CSVEISYEQYF. Here the CDR3 DNA reads TGCAGCGTTGAAATCTCCTACGAGCAGTACTTC.

This chain connects TRBV11-1 to TRBJ2-2; D is ambiguous. V was shortened by 1 base and J by 8 bases, with 14 bases between the two germline ends. This CDR3 is built from 15 residues. Germline lookup yields CDR1 SGHAT and CDR2 FQDESV (reference sequence). The CDR3 reads CASSLVVAGWGELFF. DNA of the CDR3: TGTGCCAGCAGCTTAGTGGTGGCAGGATGGGGGGAGCTGTTTTTT.

The rearrangement links TRBV6-5 to TRBJ2-3; D is ambiguous. CDR1 is MNHEY and CDR2 is SVGAGI in the germline V gene. The CDR3 loop spans 14 amino acids. Between the trimmed V and J ends, which lost 2 bases and 5 bases, there was a span of 11 bases. The chain's CDR3 is CASSYTRPGDTQYF. In DNA, the CDR3 is TGTGCCAGCAGTTACACCCGACCGGGAGATACGCAGTATTTT.

CDR3 amino acids: CASSSKWDEQFF. The CDR3 nucleotides are TGTGCCAGCAGCTCCAAATGGGATGAGCAGTTCTTC. The V call is TRBV7-2, the J call TRBJ2-1; D remains ambiguous. The CDR3 sequence is 12 residues long. V lost 4 bases, J lost 8 bases, and 9 bases lay in between. In germline, CDR1 is SGHTA, CDR2 FQGNSA.

The chain couples TRBV28 to TRBJ2-5, with 10 bases fitting TRBD2. After removal of 5 bases from V and 12 bases from J, the junction contained 9 bases not matched to a gene. This CDR3 region has 13 residues. Germline V gene lookup returns CDR1 MDHEN and CDR2 SYDVKM. CDR3 nucleotides: TGTGCCAGCAGTCCCGGGACTAGCGCCCCCAAGTACTTC. Its translation: CASSPGTSAPKYF.

This rearrangement joins TRBV7-2 to TRBJ2-5, with D perhaps TRBD2 (6 bases). The CDR3 runs to 15 residues. Germline V gene data show CDR1 as SGHTA and CDR2 as FQGNSA. Trimming removed 3 bases at V and 4 bases at J, with 15 bases between. The CDR3 loop is CASSLIRDGGETQYF. The CDR3 coding sequence is TGTGCCAGCAGCTTGATACGGGACGGGGGAGAGACCCAGTACTTC.

The J gene is TRBJ2-3, the V gene TRBV9; 15 bases align to TRBD2. Germline assignment: CDR1 SGDLS and CDR2 YYNGEE. CDR3 size: 18 residues. V was clipped by 0 bases and J by 6 bases; unmatched bases: 8. The CDR3: CASSVGQGLAGGWDTQYF. The CDR3 DNA sequence: TGTGCCAGCAGCGTAGGCCAGGGACTAGCGGGAGGATGGGATACGCAGTATTTT.

V is TRBV6-1 and J is TRBJ2-5, with D unclear. The better agreement between TRBJ2-7 and the DNA end casts doubt on the J call. The CDR3 sequence is 15 residues long. CDR1 and CDR2 from the germline V gene are MNHNS and SASEGT. CDR3 in amino acids: CASSVPASGSYEQYF. In DNA, the CDR3 is TGTGCCAGCAGTGTCCCGGCCAGTGGCTCCTACGAGCAGTACTTC.